This is a list of T cell receptor beta chains from one sample in a study of beta chain features in type 1 diabetes. Clones were read by immunoSEQ multiplex PCR, and TCRdb kept only the in-frame ones, dropping some. The sample lists 630,000 or so clones, about 14% occurring once. Sample: naive CD4+ T cells from blood. Every receptor here comes from a man younger than 30 with type 1 diabetes. Each CDR3 is given with its conserved first and last residue. A D gene is named only where the DNA matches it firmly. Only some rows state a clone size, as once, few, many or a class for expanded clones.

TRBJ1-1 . TRBV30 few CAWSGQNTEAFF TGTGCCTGGAGTGGACAGAACACTGAAGCTTTCTTT
TRBJ2-7 . TRBV19 . CASSQERAGIHEQYF TGTGCCAGTAGTCAGGAACGGGCAGGGATCCACGAGCAGTACTTC
TRBJ2-3 TRBD2 TRBV11-2 . CASSWTAGGFGTDTQYF TGTGCCAGCAGTTGGACGGCGGGGGGCTTCGGCACAGATACGCAGTATTTT
TRBJ2-1 . TRBV13 . CASSRNSWAVEQFF TGTGCCAGCAGCCGAAACTCCTGGGCGGTTGAGCAGTTCTTC
TRBJ2-2 TRBD1 TRBV15 few CATSRSRGQFNTGELFF TGTGCCACCAGCAGATCCAGGGGGCAGTTCAACACCGGGGAGCTGTTTTTT
TRBJ2-5 . TRBV5-1 . CASSLAQDQETQYF TGCGCCAGCAGCTTGGCTCAGGACCAAGAGACCCAGTACTTC
TRBJ2-2 TRBD1 TRBV29-1 few CSVRTGEDTGELFF TGCAGCGTACGGACAGGGGAGGACACCGGGGAGCTGTTTTTT
TRBJ2-7 TRBD1 TRBV27 . CASSTDREYEQYF TGTGCCAGCAGTACTGACAGGGAATACGAGCAGTACTTC
TRBJ2-1 . TRBV11-2 . CASSLSLASNEQFF TGTGCCAGTTCTCTGTCCCTGGCGTCCAATGAGCAGTTCTTC
TRBJ2-7 TRBD1 TRBV5-1 few CASSLRQGDYEQYF TGCGCCAGCAGCTTACGACAGGGGGACTACGAGCAGTACTTC
TRBJ1-2 . TRBV29-1 . CSVETANYGYTF TGCAGCGTTGAGACAGCTAACTATGGCTACACCTTC
TRBJ1-2 TRBD1 TRBV25-1 few CASIPSEAGGGGYTF TGTGCCAGCATCCCCTCGGAGGCAGGGGGTGGTGGCTACACCTTC
TRBJ2-6 . TRBV29-1 few CSAPRGSGANVLTF TGCAGCGCCCCTCGGGGCTCTGGGGCCAACGTCCTGACTTTC
TRBJ1-4 . TRBV27 few CASSTSLRSRWEKLFF TGTGCCAGCAGTACATCCCTTAGATCCCGGTGGGAAAAACTGTTTTTT
TRBJ1-3 . TRBV29-1 . CSVARGDSGNTIYF TGCAGCGTGGCCCGCGGAGACTCTGGAAACACCATATATTTT
TRBJ1-2 TRBD1 TRBV19 . CASNGQGAAYGYTF TGTGCCAGTAATGGACAGGGGGCAGCCTATGGCTACACCTTC
TRBJ1-2 TRBD1 TRBV7-2 . CASRSGQGGRYTF TGTGCCAGCAGATCTGGACAGGGAGGTCGCTACACCTTC
TRBJ2-1 . TRBV6-6 few CASRSGSYNEQFF TGTGCCAGCAGGTCAGGTTCCTACAATGAGCAGTTCTTC
TRBJ1-2 . TRBV20-1 . CRPGVNYGYTF TGCCGACCCGGGGTTAACTATGGCTACACCTTC
TRBJ2-3 . TRBV14 . CASSLWTTSHNTDTQYF TGTGCCAGCAGCCTTTGGACAACCTCTCACAACACAGATACGCAGTATTTT
TRBJ2-2 TRBD2 TRBV28 . CASLAGDLNTGELFF TGTGCCAGTCTAGCGGGGGACCTGAACACCGGGGAGCTGTTTTTT
TRBJ2-7 . TRBV29-1 few CSVEKGAQYF TGCAGCGTTGAGAAAGGGGCCCAGTACTTC
TRBJ2-5 TRBD2 TRBV7-2 . CASSPSGGPETQYF TGTGCCAGCAGCCCTAGCGGGGGCCCAGAGACCCAGTACTTC
TRBJ2-4 . TRBV30 few CAWSEDRGAKNIQYF TGTGCCTGGAGTGAAGATAGGGGGGCCAAAAACATTCAGTACTTC
TRBJ1-2 . TRBV7-6 . CASTLGGYGYTF TGTGCCAGCACTCTAGGGGGTTATGGCTACACCTTC
TRBJ1-1 . TRBV9 . CASSVASRGTEAFF TGTGCCAGCAGCGTGGCCTCCCGGGGCACTGAAGCTTTCTTT
TRBJ1-1 . TRBV29-1 few CSGRPFMNTEAFF TGCAGCGGACGGCCCTTCATGAACACTGAAGCTTTCTTT
TRBJ1-3 TRBD1 TRBV29-1 few CSVVVTGYGNTIYF TGCAGCGTTGTTGTGACAGGGTACGGAAACACCATATATTTT
TRBJ1-5 . TRBV4-2 few CASSQESGLNQPQHF TGTGCCAGCAGCCAAGAAAGTGGCCTCAATCAGCCCCAGCATTTT
TRBJ1-1 . TRBV6-5 few CASSPLSGTEAFF TGTGCCAGCAGCCCTCTGAGTGGAACTGAAGCTTTCTTT
TRBJ2-1 . TRBV20-1 . CSAHLYNEQFF TGCAGTGCTCATCTCTACAATGAGCAGTTCTTC
TRBJ2-7 . TRBV14 few CASSPAGRRVEQYF TGTGCCAGCAGCCCTGCAGGAAGAAGGGTCGAGCAGTACTTC
TRBJ1-5 . TRBV6-5 few CASSYDGDSNQPQHF TGTGCCAGCAGTTACGACGGGGATAGCAATCAGCCCCAGCATTTT
TRBJ2-7 . TRBV6-5 . CASSPRKGVYEQYF TGTGCCAGCAGCCCACGAAAGGGTGTCTACGAGCAGTACTTC
TRBJ1-2 . TRBV2 few CASRAEGSYGYTF TGTGCCAGCCGGGCCGAGGGAAGCTATGGCTACACCTTC
TRBJ1-2 . TRBV19 . CASRPNKAGGYGYTF TGTGCCAGTAGACCGAACAAGGCCGGCGGCTATGGCTACACCTTC
TRBJ1-4 . TRBV2 . CASSLRDPGTNEKLFF TGTGCCAGCAGTCTCCGGGACCCTGGGACTAATGAAAAACTGTTTTTT
TRBJ2-3 . TRBV29-1 few CSVGGPSTDTQYF TGCAGCGTCGGGGGTCCCAGCACAGATACGCAGTATTTT
TRBJ1-1 . TRBV5-4 . CASSQFREGNTEAFF TGTGCCAGCAGCCAATTCAGGGAGGGGAACACTGAAGCTTTCTTT
TRBJ2-3 TRBD1 TRBV19 few CASSDRARGTDTQYF TGTGCCAGTAGTGACAGGGCAAGGGGCACAGATACGCAGTATTTT
TRBJ2-3 . TRBV29-1 few CSIGQKARGNTQYF TGCAGCATAGGACAGAAGGCTCGCGGGAATACGCAGTATTTT
TRBJ2-2 . TRBV30 . CAWSVRRGTNTGELFF TGTGCCTGGAGTGTACGAAGGGGAACCAACACCGGGGAGCTGTTTTTT
TRBJ2-2 TRBD2 TRBV30 few CAWSVWLAGDTGELFF TGTGCCTGGAGTGTATGGCTAGCGGGGGATACCGGGGAGCTGTTTTTT
TRBJ2-7 TRBD2 TRBV19 . CASSNRLAGKYEQYF TGTGCCAGTAGTAACCGACTAGCGGGGAAGTACGAGCAGTACTTC
TRBJ2-1 TRBD1 TRBV2 few CASKPGTGNFYNEQFF TGTGCCAGCAAACCCGGGACAGGGAATTTCTACAATGAGCAGTTCTTC
TRBJ1-1 TRBD1 TRBV30 few CAATGTGGTEAFF TGTGCCGCAACCGGGACAGGGGGCACTGAAGCTTTCTTT
TRBJ1-5 . TRBV19 . CASREQGRSNQPQHF TGTGCCAGCAGGGAACAGGGTCGGAGCAATCAGCCCCAGCATTTT
TRBJ2-1 TRBD2 TRBV18 . CASSPGLAGYNEQFF TGTGCCAGCTCACCAGGACTAGCGGGATACAATGAGCAGTTCTTC
TRBJ1-5 . TRBV7-9 many CASSSARHWDQPQHF TGTGCCAGCAGCTCGGCCCGTCATTGGGATCAGCCCCAGCATTTT
TRBJ2-1 TRBD2 TRBV29-1 . CSVERTSGDEQFF TGCAGCGTTGAGCGGACTAGCGGCGATGAGCAGTTCTTC
TRBJ2-1 . TRBV11-2 few CASSSPGGNEQFF TGTGCCAGCAGCTCACCAGGGGGGAATGAGCAGTTCTTC
TRBJ1-2 . TRBV10-3 few CAIRGTNYGYTF TGTGCCATCCGAGGTACTAACTATGGCTACACCTTC
TRBJ2-7 . TRBV5-1 few CASSIRDTGSYEQYF TGCGCCAGCAGCATCCGGGACACCGGGTCCTACGAGCAGTACTTC
TRBJ2-7 . TRBV6-5 . CASSYSNSGGYEQYF TGTGCCAGCAGTTACTCAAACAGCGGAGGCTACGAGCAGTACTTC
TRBJ1-1 . TRBV4-3 few CASSQDGRVDTEAFF TGCGCCAGCAGCCAAGATGGGAGGGTGGACACTGAAGCTTTCTTT